This is a list of T cell receptor beta chains from one sample in a study of sequential checkpoint blockade in melanoma. The method was immunoSEQ multiplex PCR; TCRdb's version includes in-frame clones alone and lacks a portion of them. This table holds several thousand clones, 60% found once. This sample comprised CD8+ T cells sorted from blood (inferred from file names), obtained from a patient given nivolumab and ipilimumab in sequence. Receptor source: a human donor with melanoma. The CDR3 runs from the conserved cysteine through the conserved F or W. Each record gives: V gene, J gene, clone size, D gene, CDR3 DNA, CDR3 protein. A D gene is named only where the DNA matches it firmly. Expanded clones are given a class, and other clones once, few, many or no size at all.

>TRBV9|TRBJ1-1|.|.
TGTGCCAGCAGCGTAGGGCAGAGGGGGGAAGCTTTCTTT
CASSVGQRGEAFF
>TRBV29-1|TRBJ2-3|.|.
TGCAGCGGGGGACCCACAGGGAGGGGCACAGATACGCAGTATTTT
CSGGPTGRGTDTQYF
>TRBV27|TRBJ1-4|.|TRBD1
TGTGCCAGCAGTCCAGGGGGCCATGAAAAACTGTTTTTT
CASSPGGHEKLFF
>TRBV7-6|TRBJ1-4|.|TRBD1
TGTGCCAGCACCCAGGGGGCAACTAATGAAAAACTGTTTTTT
CASTQGATNEKLFF
>TRBV9|TRBJ1-4|.|TRBD1
TGTGCCAGCAGCGTGGGACAGCTTAATGAAAAACTGTTTTTT
CASSVGQLNEKLFF
>TRBV19|TRBJ2-7|.|TRBD1
TGTGCCAGTAGTATCCAGGGGGACTACGAGCAGTACTTC
CASSIQGDYEQYF
>TRBV5-1|TRBJ2-7|.|TRBD2
TGCGCCAGCAGCCCGGGACTAGCGCTCTCCTACGAGCAGTACTTC
CASSPGLALSYEQYF
>TRBV27|TRBJ2-7|.|TRBD1
TGTGCCAGCAGTTTCGTGGGACAGGGATCCTACGAGCAGTACTTC
CASSFVGQGSYEQYF
>TRBV16|TRBJ2-7|.|.
TGTGCCAGCAGCACACAAACGGGGGTCGAGCAGTACTTC
CASSTQTGVEQYF
>TRBV30|TRBJ1-2|few|.
TGTGCCTGGGGACAGCGGGGACTCTATGGCTACACCTTC
CAWGQRGLYGYTF